What follows is one TCR beta chain and its context. Recruits, aged about 18 to 89 years, lived in 24 US areas. Cohorts were determined from participant-reported clinical history. These data come from a study of blood T cell repertoires in COVID-19. Across the study: The samples span acute and convalescent COVID-19 from the United States, Italy and Spain. PBMCs, B-cell-depleted T cells, or T cells provided the cDNA or gDNA that made up the material.

Sequencing was performed with immunoSEQ multiplex PCR; in TCRdb, only in-frame clones are kept and a portion is missing. Among approximately 300,000 clones, 90% were seen once, and the ten largest hold approximately 4.1%. The V segment lost 1 base and the J segment 2 bases; nucleotides outside the gene matches: 10. The germline V gene encodes CDR1 LGHNA and CDR2 YSLEER. CDR3 length: 18 amino acids. The chain joins TRBV4-3 to TRBJ2-3, with 9 bases identical to TRBD2. The sequenced sample was PBMCs or T cells enriched from blood (not recorded which). The source is a woman younger than 45 who had been exposed to COVID-19. As DNA, the CDR3 is TGCGCCAGCAGCCAAGTAACTTTAAGCGGGGGGTACACAGATACGCAGTATTTT. Protein: CASSQVTLSGGYTDTQYF.